One T cell receptor beta chain is described in this entry. The antigen is not known. Triplicates of over 250,000 cells were sorted from each CD8+ T cell subset. Germline V gene sequence: CDR1 MGHRA, CDR2 YSYEKL. The CDR3 sequence is 15 residues long. This specimen belongs to a study of CXCR3-negative and CXCR3-positive naive CD8 T cells. Broader study findings: Each naive subset displayed comparably high diversity, whereas memory CD8+ cells displayed much lower diversity. Surface CD5 was comparable between naive subsets; TCR strength was inferred from TRB CDR3 properties.

The authors prepared UMI-labeled TRB cDNA libraries by 5' RACE. TCRdb reprocessed the 5' RACE reads, with one entry per CDR3 protein and no DNA. The table for this sample gives 50,000 to 55,000 distinct CDR3 sequences. Material for sequencing was naive CXCR3- CD8+ T cells from blood. The sample's subset: CD45RO-CCR7+CD27+CD95- naive CD8+ T cells lacking CXCR3 (TNR3-). This rearrangement joins TRBV4-1 to TRBJ2-2; TCRdb returns TRBD2, unconfirmable since there is no DNA. This receptor was obtained from a human donor in good health. Some clones in this sample may be carry-over from other donors' samples. CDR3 in amino acids: CASSPRTYGTGELFF.